This record concerns one T cell receptor (beta chain) sequence. V shed 6 bases and J 2 bases; nucleotides not matched to a gene: 13. Germline V gene lookup returns CDR1 SQVTM and CDR2 ANQGSEA. This CDR3 region has 15 residues. The data belong to a study of beta chain features in type 1 diabetes. Isolated RNA was reverse transcribed in full, so expressed TCRB transcripts were sequenced. The table came from immunoSEQ multiplex PCR; TCRdb's copy has only in-frame clones and leaves some out. Among around 200,000 clones listed, about 13% were seen once. This sequence joins TRBV29-1 and TRBJ2-7; TRBD1 agrees at 7 bases. The sequence derives from a woman under 30 in good health. The source material was central memory CD4+ T cells from blood. In DNA form, the CDR3 reads TGCAGCGTCTTAACCCTCCGGGACAGAACCTACGAGCAGTACTTC. Its translation is CSVLTLRDRTYEQYF.